Sequencing of this T cell receptor beta chain was carried out in a study of cytomegalovirus exposure and HLA in healthy donors. The wider study: An early release of data contained around 80 million unique TCRs, which came from HLA-typed donors.

This CDR3 is built from 16 residues. CDR1 and CDR2 from the germline V gene are MNHNS and SASEGT. Trimming left V 2 bases short and J 1 base short, with 13 bases between. Each of the donors was a healthy bone marrow donor. To note about this clone: The antigen remains unidentified.

A multiplex PCR was run with 60 Vbeta primers and 13 Jbeta primers. Measured with immunoSEQ multiplex PCR; TCRdb has only the in-frame clones, and not every one. Counted here are approximately 170,000 clones, 68% occurring once; the ten biggest clones make up about 3%. Findings and caveats of the study: One cluster of highly shared sequence variants probably arose as a sequencing artifact. The study designated about 160 TCR beta chains cytomegalovirus-associated.

The chain carries TRBV6-1 and TRBJ2-3, with D perhaps TRBD2 (6 bases). Sequenced material: PBMCs. This clonotype was sampled from a woman aged 40 to 50 in good health and CMV-seropositive. The DNA for the CDR3 is TGTGCCAGCAGTGAATGGAGGGCCCCAGGCACAGATACGCAGTATTTT. Residues: CASSEWRAPGTDTQYF.